This TCR beta chain was recorded in a study of blood T cells in healthy people across ages. Looking at the study overall: Researchers report that template switching captured about one barcoded beta molecule per two T cells. General study results and limits: When set beside aged donors, long-lived donors presented more naive CD4+ cells and higher diversity.

V was shortened by 6 bases and J by 7 bases, with 12 bases between the two germline ends. CDR1 SGHAT and CDR2 FQDESV come from the germline V gene (reference sequence). This CDR3 contains 13 residues. A second about 6 to 12 cycle PCR used barcoded and J-beta primers. TCRdb ran MiXCR on the 5' RACE reads and lists one entry per CDR3 protein. The table shows over a million distinct CDR3 sequences, with almost 25% occurring only once. This clonotype has more than one count but fewer than ten. Its cognate antigen is unknown. This same sample was also part of a study on T cells of mothers and their children. That work states: Primer M1S, used in the second PCR, introduced sample barcodes and 2-4 random nucleotides.

The TCR sequence derives from a girl aged 2-10 years in good health. V gene TRBV11-1 combines with J gene TRBJ1-4; D uncertain. Sequenced sample: blood. The CDR3 DNA reads TGTGCCAGCAGTCGATCACGGGTTGAAAAACTGTTTTTT. Protein product: CASSRSRVEKLFF.